This T cell receptor beta chain was sequenced for a study of blood T cell repertoires in COVID-19. Data came from immunoSEQ multiplex PCR; TCRdb stores just in-frame clones and leaves some out. The sample lists about 170,000 clones, about 85% occurring once. The V end was cut by 3 bases, the J end by 2 bases, with 8 bases between. Germline-derived CDR1 and CDR2 are MNHNS and SASEGT. The CDR3 has 13 residues. This chain links TRBV6-1 with TRBJ2-7, with D possibly being TRBD1 (5 bases). This sequence originates from a man between 60 and 75 years old who had recovered from COVID-19. What was sequenced was peripheral blood. The CDR3 DNA sequence: TGTGCCAGCAGTGAGCAACAGGCCTACGAGCAGTACTTC. Translation gives CASSEQQAYEQYF.